These 27 T cell receptor beta chains were all obtained from the same sample, sequenced in a study of human T cells and chemical hapten exposure. Sample time point: pre-sensitization, week 0. Indicated treatment: therapeutic diphenylcyclopropenone sensitization with weekly scalp DPC. TCRdb processed the RACE reads anew with MiXCR; each CDR3 protein has one entry. This sample has approximately 50,000 distinct CDR3 sequences, with roughly 10% found just once. The input for sequencing was whole blood, taken in connection with sensitization to the hapten diphenylcyclopropenone (DPC). The receptors come from a woman aged 40 to 49 with alopecia areata. Some clones in this sample may be carry-over from other donors' samples.

This clonotype was counted only a few times. This chain links TRBV27 with TRBJ2-3; a possible D gene is TRBD1 (5 bases). This CDR3 has 14 residues. Trimming removed 3 bases at V and 2 bases at J, with 9 bases between. Germline assignment: CDR1 MNHEY and CDR2 SMNVEV (reference sequence). The DNA for the CDR3 is TGTGCCAGCAGTTTTAACAGGCCCACAGATACGCAGTATTTT. Residues: CASSFNRPTDTQYF.

This clonotype was recorded a few times. This chain uses TRBV5-1 with TRBJ2-7; D may be TRBD1 (5 bases). Trimming took 1 base from V and 2 from J, leaving 13 bases between them. Germline assignment: CDR1 SGHRS and CDR2 YFSETQ. This CDR3 has 15 amino acids. The CDR3 sequence is CASSLSWGRTYEQYF. The CDR3 DNA reads TGCGCCAGCAGCTTGTCATGGGGCAGGACCTACGAGCAGTACTTC.

The chain joins TRBV12-3 or TRBV12-4 to TRBJ2-7; TRBD2 might be the D (6 bases). V lost 6 bases and J lost 3, with 12 bases in between. The CDR3 contains 13 residues. The CDR3 coding sequence is TGTGCCAGCAGCAACCCCGGGGGCTACGAGCAGTACTTC. Translated, it gives CASSNPGGYEQYF.

The DNA for the CDR3 is TGTGCCAGCAGAGAATTACCGGGAAAACGGTTTCTTGGCTACACCTTC. This encodes CASRELPGKRFLGYTF. The V and J genes are TRBV2 and TRBJ1-2; no clear D gene. Looked up from germline, CDR1 is SNHLY and CDR2 is FYNNEI. The ends were cut back, 6 bases at V and 7 bases at J, with 24 bases in the middle. This CDR3 has 16 amino acids.

This clonotype has ten or more counts. The rearrangement joins TRBV10-3 to TRBJ1-2, with 7 bases aligning to TRBD1. After removal of 10 bases from V and 4 bases from J, the junction contained 9 bases not matched to a gene. The CDR3 consists of 13 residues. The germline gives CDR1 ENHRY, CDR2 SYGVKD. The CDR3 is CATQTGSGYGYTF. As DNA, the CDR3 is TGTGCCACGCAGACAGGGAGCGGCTATGGCTACACCTTC.

The chain uses TRBV28 and TRBJ2-3; possibly TRBD1 for D (6 bases). The V gene lost 3 bases and the J gene lost 4 bases, with 11 bases spanning the gap. There are 14 residues in the CDR3. Germline CDR1 and CDR2: MDHEN and SYDVKM. CDR3 loop: CASSLSQGSDTQYF. The DNA of the CDR3 is TGTGCCAGCAGTTTGAGTCAGGGGTCAGATACGCAGTATTTT.

Ten or more counts support this clonotype. The chain links TRBV14 to TRBJ1-1; D is undetermined. Per the germline V gene, CDR1 is SGHDN and CDR2 is FVKESK. This CDR3 has 11 residues. V was trimmed by 6 bases and J by 7 bases, leaving 9 bases between them. The CDR3 nucleotides read TGTGCCAGCAGTTCGGGCGGTGAAGCTTTCTTT. Translated, it gives CASSSGGEAFF.

The rearrangement uses TRBV10-3 and TRBJ2-7; 7 bases agree with TRBD1. CDR3 size: 13 residues. CDR1 ENHRY and CDR2 SYGVKD come from the germline V gene. The V segment lost 6 bases and the J segment 3 bases; nucleotides outside the gene matches: 5. The CDR3 sequence is CAISRGQYYEQYF. For the CDR3, the DNA is TGTGCCATCAGCCGGGGACAGTACTACGAGCAGTACTTC.

The sample holds many counts of this clonotype. The chain links TRBV5-1 to TRBJ1-1; D not certain. Trimming left V 0 bases short and J 0 bases short, with 6 bases between. CDR3 length: 14 residues. The germline V gene encodes CDR1 SGHRS and CDR2 YFSETQ. As DNA, the CDR3 is TGCGCCAGCAGCTTGGGGTTCTTGAACACTGAAGCTTTCTTT. Amino acid sequence: CASSLGFLNTEAFF.

This clonotype was recorded many times. V and J are TRBV11-2 and TRBJ2-1; possibly TRBD2 for D (5 bases). V lost 3 bases and J lost 0, with 21 bases in between. This CDR3 has 19 amino acids. Germline V gives CDR1 SGHAT, CDR2 FQNNGV. CDR3 DNA sequence: TGTGCCAGCAGCTTGGTCGGGGTAGCGCGGACGAGCTCCTACAATGAGCAGTTCTTC. It encodes CASSLVGVARTSSYNEQFF.

This clonotype was recorded a few times. The chain recombines TRBV20-1 with TRBJ2-7; the D gene is possibly TRBD1 (6 bases). The length of the CDR3 is 12 residues. V was clipped by 2 bases and J by 6 bases, with 11 bases between them. The germline V gene encodes CDR1 DFQATT and CDR2 SNEGSKA (reference sequence). The CDR3 region has the DNA TGCAGTGCTAGATTACAGGGTACCGAGCAGTACTTC. Its protein product is CSARLQGTEQYF.

This clonotype has at least ten counts. The chain links TRBV5-1 to TRBJ1-2; 12 bases fit TRBD1. This CDR3 has 16 residues. CDR1 is SGHRS and CDR2 is YFSETQ in the germline V gene. After removal of 5 bases from V and 3 bases from J, the junction contained 8 bases not matched to a gene. The CDR3 DNA sequence: TGCGCCAGCAGTCTGGGGACAGGGGGCGCTGACTATGGCTACACCTTC. This sequence encodes CASSLGTGGADYGYTF.

This clonotype was recorded at least ten times. The chain recombines TRBV2 with TRBJ1-2; D is possibly TRBD1 (6 bases). V lost 1 base and J lost 6, with 12 bases in between. In germline, CDR1 is SNHLY, CDR2 FYNNEI. This CDR3 region has 14 residues. CDR3 nucleotides: TGTGCCAGCAGTGAAGGACAGGCAATTCATGGCTACACCTTC. Its protein product is CASSEGQAIHGYTF.

This clonotype appeared a few times. This chain uses TRBV4-1 with TRBJ2-7; D is ambiguous. The CDR3 is made up of 14 amino acids. The germline gives CDR1 MGHRA, CDR2 YSYEKL. Trimming took 1 base from V and 2 from J, leaving 9 bases between them. In nucleotides, the CDR3 is TGCGCCAGCAGCCAAGCGCTAGGGACCTACGAGCAGTACTTC. Translated, it gives CASSQALGTYEQYF.

This clonotype was seen a few times. This sequence joins TRBV6-2 or TRBV6-3 and TRBJ1-1; no clear D gene. The CDR3 spans 14 residues. Germline CDR1 is MNHEY and CDR2 is SVGEGT. V lost 2 bases to trimming and J lost 0 bases, with 7 bases between them. The CDR3 region is CASSYRGLNTEAFF. CDR3 in DNA: TGTGCCAGCAGTTACCGCGGGCTGAACACTGAAGCTTTCTTT.

This clonotype appeared a few times. This CDR3 is CSVERGSSYNEQFF. DNA for the CDR3: TGCAGCGTTGAACGGGGGAGCTCCTACAATGAGCAGTTCTTC. V is TRBV29-1 and J is TRBJ2-1, with D possibly TRBD2 on 6 matching bases. CDR1 SQVTM and CDR2 ANQGSEA come from the germline V gene. The CDR3 spans 14 residues. V lost 2 bases, J lost 0 bases, and 8 bases lay in between.

This clonotype was seen many times. The chain uses TRBV3-1 and TRBJ1-1, with TRBD1 as a possible D gene (5 bases). The ends were cut back, 4 bases at V and 3 bases at J, with 18 bases in the middle. The CDR3 loop spans 16 amino acids. Germline V gene data show CDR1 as LGHDT and CDR2 as YNNKEL (reference sequence). The CDR3 is CASSRTLGGVHTEAFF. The CDR3 nucleotides read TGTGCCAGCAGCCGAACTCTGGGGGGTGTGCACACTGAAGCTTTCTTT.

This clonotype was observed a few times. CDR3 sequence: CASSLATGTNYGYTF. In DNA form, the CDR3 reads TGTGCCAGCAGCTTAGCGACGGGGACTAACTATGGCTACACCTTC. The chain uses TRBV11-2 and TRBJ1-2; D is undetermined. This CDR3 has 15 residues. Per the germline V gene, CDR1 is SGHAT and CDR2 is FQNNGV. V was shortened by 1 base and J by 0 bases, with 9 bases between the two germline ends.

This clonotype has just a few counts. The chain has TRBV7-2 and TRBJ2-3; 13 bases are shared with TRBD2. The CDR3 length is 16 residues. The germline V gene encodes CDR1 SGHTA and CDR2 FQGNSA. V dropped 3 bases and J dropped 6; count of bases not matched to a gene: 6. The CDR3 loop is CASSFTSGGAGDTQYF. The CDR3 DNA sequence: TGTGCCAGCAGCTTCACTAGCGGGGGGGCCGGGGATACGCAGTATTTT.

This clonotype is deemed medium-sized. The V call is TRBV6-4, the J call TRBJ2-6; possibly TRBD2 for D (6 bases). The CDR3 runs to 16 residues. Germline lookup yields CDR1 MRHNA and CDR2 SNTAGT. V was shortened by 6 bases and J by 0 bases, with 12 bases between the two germline ends. The CDR3 region is CASSTGTSSGANVLTF. CDR3 DNA: TGTGCCAGCAGCACCGGGACTTCCTCTGGGGCCAACGTCCTGACTTTC.

CDR3 sequence reads: CASSQDLAAEAFF. The CDR3 region has the DNA TGCGCCAGCAGCCAAGATCTTGCGGCTGAAGCTTTCTTT. The chain combines TRBV4-3 with TRBJ1-1; D unclear. Germline V gene lookup returns CDR1 LGHNA and CDR2 YSLEER. Trimming left V 0 bases short and J 6 bases short, with 8 bases between. The CDR3 sequence is 13 residues long.

This chain joins TRBV20-1 and TRBJ2-3, with no clear D. CDR1 DFQATT and CDR2 SNEGSKA come from the germline V gene (reference sequence). This CDR3 is 13 amino acids long. V was trimmed by 6 bases and J by 6 bases, leaving 16 bases between them. The CDR3 here is CSARAPAMDTQYF. For the CDR3, the DNA is TGCAGTGCCCGCGCCCCAGCTATGGATACGCAGTATTTT.

This rearrangement joins TRBV10-3 to TRBJ1-6, with 7 bases identical to TRBD1. CDR1 ENHRY and CDR2 SYGVKD come from the germline V gene. CDR3 size: 14 residues. J was trimmed by 7 bases and V by 6 bases; bases with no gene match: 6. The DNA of the CDR3 is TGTGCCATCAGGGGCGACAGGGCCAATTCACCCCTCCACTTT. Residues: CAIRGDRANSPLHF.

This clonotype occurred a few times. The rearrangement joins TRBV29-1 to TRBJ2-3; D gene uncertain. The V gene's germline CDR1 is SQVTM and CDR2 ANQGSEA. V was clipped by 2 bases and J by 0 bases, with 9 bases between them. The CDR3 has 14 residues. The CDR3 is CSVERQTSTDTQYF. As DNA, the CDR3 is TGCAGCGTTGAACGGCAGACTAGCACAGATACGCAGTATTTT.

This chain links TRBV18 with TRBJ2-1; 8 bases are shared with TRBD2. Germline lookup yields CDR1 KGHSH and CDR2 LQKENI. After removal of 5 bases from V and 3 bases from J, the junction contained 9 bases not matched to a gene. The CDR3 contains 16 residues. For the CDR3, the DNA is TGTGCCAGCTCATCCCTCGGTAGCGGGGTCTACAATGAGCAGTTCTTC. This codes for CASSSLGSGVYNEQFF.

This clonotype was counted once. It may be a read error: a sequence one base away is much more abundant. V is TRBV7-2 and J is TRBJ2-1, with TRBD1 matching 12 bases. Germline V CDR1 and CDR2: SGHTA, FQGNSA. The CDR3 runs 19 residues. The CDR3 protein is CASSLGLGTGGKRENEQSF. CDR3 nucleotides: TGTGCCAGCAGCTTAGGTTTAGGGACAGGGGGCAAGCGGGAGAATGAGCAGTCCTTC.

This clonotype has at least ten counts. This chain links TRBV30 with TRBJ2-3; D gene ambiguous. Trimming took off 3 bases at V and 3 bases at J, with 7 bases between the two ends. Germline CDR1 GTSNPN, CDR2 SVGIG (reference sequence). This CDR3 is 12 amino acids long. For the CDR3, the DNA is TGTGCCTGGAGGCTAGGAACAGATACGCAGTATTTT. Amino acid sequence: CAWRLGTDTQYF.